This T cell receptor beta chain derives from a study of blood T cell repertoires in COVID-19. Across the whole study: The study drew acute and convalescent COVID-19 samples from the United States, Italy and Spain. The cDNA or gDNA used as material had been derived from T cells, B-cell-depleted T cells, or PBMCs.

Sequenced by immunoSEQ multiplex PCR; TCRdb stores in-frame clones only, minus some. The sample has 60,000 or so clones, 80% to 90% seen once. The CDR3 totals 14 residues. CDR1 is ENHRY and CDR2 is SYGVKD in the germline V gene. V dropped 11 bases and J dropped 5; count of bases not matched to a gene: 11. This chain uses TRBV10-3 with TRBJ1-4; 7 bases match TRBD1. The receptor was isolated from a man in his sixties with acute or convalescent COVID-19. The sequenced sample was peripheral blood. The CDR3 DNA reads TGTGCCTCATCTGCAGGGGGACCGAATGAAAAACTGTTTTTT. It is translated as CASSAGGPNEKLFF.